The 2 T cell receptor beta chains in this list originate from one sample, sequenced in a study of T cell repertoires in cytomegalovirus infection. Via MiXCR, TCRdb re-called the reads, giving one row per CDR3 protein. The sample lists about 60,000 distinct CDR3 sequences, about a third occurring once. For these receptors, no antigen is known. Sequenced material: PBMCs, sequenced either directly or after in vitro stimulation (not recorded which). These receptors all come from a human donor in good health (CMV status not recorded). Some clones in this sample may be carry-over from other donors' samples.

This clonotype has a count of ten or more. The CDR3 coding sequence is TGTGCCAGCAGCTTTGACTCGTCCGGTGTGACCCAGTACTTC. Protein sequence: CASSFDSSGVTQYF. The chain recombines TRBV7-2 with TRBJ2-5; D is uncertain. With 3 bases removed from V and 7 bases from J, the gap between germline ends came to 15 bases. The germline V gene has CDR1 SGHTA and CDR2 FQGNSA. The CDR3 runs to 14 residues.

CDR3 in DNA: TGTGCCATCAGCCTACAGAACTTGAACACTGAAGCTTTCTTT. Amino acid sequence: CAISLQNLNTEAFF. The V gene is TRBV10-3, the J gene TRBJ1-1, with D unresolved. CDR1 and CDR2 (germline): ENHRY, SYGVKD. The CDR3 runs to 14 residues. The V gene lost 6 bases and the J gene lost 0 bases, with 11 bases spanning the gap.